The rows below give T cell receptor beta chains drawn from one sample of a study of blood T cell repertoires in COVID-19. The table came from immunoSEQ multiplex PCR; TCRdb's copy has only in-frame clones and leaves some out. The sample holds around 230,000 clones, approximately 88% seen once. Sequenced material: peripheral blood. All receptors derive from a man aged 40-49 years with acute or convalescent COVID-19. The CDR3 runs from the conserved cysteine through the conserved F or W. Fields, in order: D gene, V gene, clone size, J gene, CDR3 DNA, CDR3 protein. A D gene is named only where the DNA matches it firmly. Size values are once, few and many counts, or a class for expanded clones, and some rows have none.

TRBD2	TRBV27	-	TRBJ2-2	TGTGCCAGCAGTCTGAGGCTAGCGGGAGGGCTTGGTTTAGGCGGGGAGCTGTTTTTT	CASSLRLAGGLGLGGELFF
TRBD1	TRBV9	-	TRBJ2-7	TGTGCCAGCAGCCTCGGGACAGGCGGCTACGAGCAGTACTTC	CASSLGTGGYEQYF
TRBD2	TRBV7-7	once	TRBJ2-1	TGTGCCAGCAGCTTGACTAGCGGGAGGGGTGAGCAGTTCTTC	CASSLTSGRGEQFF
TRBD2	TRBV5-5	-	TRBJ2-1	TGTGCCAGCAGCCCTAGCGGGACCTCCTACAATGAGCAGTTCTTC	CASSPSGTSYNEQFF
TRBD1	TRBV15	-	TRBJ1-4	TGTGCCACCAGCAGTCGTAAAGGACAGGGCCTTCCCCAGGTGTTTTTT	CATSSRKGQGLPQVFF
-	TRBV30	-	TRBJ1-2	TGTGCCTGGAGTGCAACGGGCTATGGCTACACCTTC	CAWSATGYGYTF
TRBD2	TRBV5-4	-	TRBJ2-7	TGTGCCAGCAGCCCGGGACTAGCGGGATTCTCCTACGAGCAGTACTTC	CASSPGLAGFSYEQYF
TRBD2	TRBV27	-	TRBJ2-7	TGTGCCAGCAGCCCTAAATTTCCTAGCGGGAGGGAATACGAGCAGTACTTC	CASSPKFPSGREYEQYF
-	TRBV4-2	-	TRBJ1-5	TGTGCCGCGGGAGCCTCCCTAGATCAGCCCCAGCATTTT	CAAGASLDQPQHF
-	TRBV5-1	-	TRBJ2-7	TGCGCCAGCAGCTTGTTCGGGTTGAGCTCCTACGAGCAGTACTTC	CASSLFGLSSYEQYF
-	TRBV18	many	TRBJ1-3	TGTGCCAGCTCACCAGTATCGGGGAACACCATATATTTT	CASSPVSGNTIYF
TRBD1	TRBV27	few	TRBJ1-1	TGTGCCAGCAGTTTCCCGACAGGGACCACTGAAGCTTTCTTT	CASSFPTGTTEAFF
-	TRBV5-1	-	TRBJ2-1	TGCGCCAGCAGCTTGTCAGGGCCCTTAGGGTACAATGAGCAGTTCTTC	CASSLSGPLGYNEQFF
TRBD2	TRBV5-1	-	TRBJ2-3	TGCGCCAGCAGCTTAAAACTAGCGGTAACAGATACGCAGTATTTT	CASSLKLAVTDTQYF
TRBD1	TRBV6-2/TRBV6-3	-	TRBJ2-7	TGTGCCAGCAGTTATAAGGGACAGGGATCCTACGAGCAGTACTTC	CASSYKGQGSYEQYF
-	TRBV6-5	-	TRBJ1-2	TGTGCCAGCAGTTCCCCTCCAGAGGTCTATGGCTACACCTTC	CASSSPPEVYGYTF
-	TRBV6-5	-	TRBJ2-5	TGTGCCAGCAGAGCTAGCGCCGAGACCCAGTACTTC	CASRASAETQYF
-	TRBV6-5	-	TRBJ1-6	TGTGCCAGCAGTTTCGGGGCCTATAATTCACCCCTCCACTTT	CASSFGAYNSPLHF
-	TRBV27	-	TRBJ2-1	TGTGCCAGCAGTCCAGGAACCTCCTACAATGAGCAGTTCTTC	CASSPGTSYNEQFF
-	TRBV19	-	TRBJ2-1	TGTGCCAGTAGTATGACCAGCGGCGAAGCCAATGAGCAGTTCTTC	CASSMTSGEANEQFF
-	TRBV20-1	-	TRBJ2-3	TGCAGTGCTAGTACGGCAGGCGACGGTCCGCAGTATTTT	CSASTAGDGPQYF
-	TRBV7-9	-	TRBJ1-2	TGTGCCAGCAGCTCAGAAGAAGGCTACACCTTC	CASSSEEGYTF
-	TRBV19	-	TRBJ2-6	TGTGCCAGTAGCCAGGGCCTGAGCTCTGGGGCCAACGTCCTGACTTTC	CASSQGLSSGANVLTF
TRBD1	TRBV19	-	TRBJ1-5	TGTGCCAGTAGTATATGGACAGGGATGGGACAGCCCCAGCATTTT	CASSIWTGMGQPQHF
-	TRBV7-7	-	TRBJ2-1	TGTGCCAGCAGCTTAGCGGGAGCAACCTACAATGAGCAGTTCTTC	CASSLAGATYNEQFF
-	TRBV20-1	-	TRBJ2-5	TGCAGTGCGCAACTCGAAGAGACCCAGTACTTC	CSAQLEETQYF
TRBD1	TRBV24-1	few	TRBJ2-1	TGTGCCACCAGTGTGTCGGGACAGGGATACAATGAGCAGTTCTTC	CATSVSGQGYNEQFF
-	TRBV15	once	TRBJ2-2	TGTGCCACCAGTAGGCACGGACAGGGCGGGGGCACCGGGGAGCTGTTTTTT	CATSRHGQGGGTGELFF
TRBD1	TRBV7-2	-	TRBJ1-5	TGTGCCAGCAGCTTATACCGCCAGGGGGCGGGCAATCAGCCCCAGCATTTT	CASSLYRQGAGNQPQHF
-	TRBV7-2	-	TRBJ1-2	TGTGCCAGCAGCAACCCTACAGGGACCTATGGCTACACCTTC	CASSNPTGTYGYTF
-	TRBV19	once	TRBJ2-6	TGTGCCAGTAGGGATGCAGGGCCTGGGGCCAACGTCCTGACTTTC	CASRDAGPGANVLTF
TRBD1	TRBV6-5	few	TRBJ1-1	TGTGCCAGCAGTTCCCTGACAGGGGCGGGTGAAGCTTTCTTT	CASSSLTGAGEAFF
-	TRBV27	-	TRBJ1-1	TGTGCCAGCAGTTTCCGGGGGAACACTGAAGCTTTCTTT	CASSFRGNTEAFF
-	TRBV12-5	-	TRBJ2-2	TGTGCTAGTGGTGCCCCGACAGGAGTGGACACCGGGGAGCTGTTTTTT	CASGAPTGVDTGELFF
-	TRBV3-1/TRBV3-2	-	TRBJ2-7	TGTGCCAGCAGCCAAGATCACCCGAACGCAGGCTTCTACGAGCAGTACTTC	CASSQDHPNAGFYEQYF
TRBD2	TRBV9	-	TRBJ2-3	TGTGCCAGCAGCTATAGCGGGGGTAGCACAGATACGCAGTATTTT	CASSYSGGSTDTQYF
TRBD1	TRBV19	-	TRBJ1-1	TGTGCCAGTTGCCCTACAGGGGGAGACGACACTGAAGCTTTCTTT	CASCPTGGDDTEAFF
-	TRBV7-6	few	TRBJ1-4	TGTGCCAGCAGCTTGACAGGCGGGCTAAGACCACAAACTAATGAAAAACTGTTTTTT	CASSLTGGLRPQTNEKLFF
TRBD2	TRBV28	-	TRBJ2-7	TGTGCCAGCAGGGGACTAGTTTACGAGCAGTACTTC	CASRGLVYEQYF
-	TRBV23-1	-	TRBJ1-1	TGCGCCAGCAGTCTGCCCCCAGGGGCGGAAGGGGACACTGAAGCTTTCTTT	CASSLPPGAEGDTEAFF
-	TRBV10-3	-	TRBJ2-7	TGTGCCATCAGTGAAGGGGGTAGCTCCCCTGCCCAGGCCTACGAGCAGTACTTC	CAISEGGSSPAQAYEQYF
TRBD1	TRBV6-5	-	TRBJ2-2	TGTGCCTGCCGACAGGGGGCTGGAGGGGAGCTGTTTTTT	CACRQGAGGELFF
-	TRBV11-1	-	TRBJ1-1	TGTGCCAGCAGCTTAGGGGCAGACGGTGAAGCTTTCTTT	CASSLGADGEAFF
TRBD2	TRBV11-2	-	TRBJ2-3	TGTGCCAGCAGCTTAGATCTAGCGGTCACAAGGGCAGATACGCAGTATTTT	CASSLDLAVTRADTQYF
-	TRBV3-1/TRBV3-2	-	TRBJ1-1	TGTGCCAGCAGCCAAGGGTCGGAGGGCACTATAAACACTGAAGCTTTCTTT	CASSQGSEGTINTEAFF
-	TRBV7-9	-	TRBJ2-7	TGTGCCAGCAGCTCCGGGACAATTAGCTCCTACGAGCAGTACTTC	CASSSGTISSYEQYF
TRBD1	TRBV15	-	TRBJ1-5	TGTGCCACCAGGAAAGAGGTGACAGGGCGTCAGCCCCAGCATTTT	CATRKEVTGRQPQHF
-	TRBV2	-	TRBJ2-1	TGTGCCGGCAGTGATATGACTAGAAGGTACAATGAGCAGTTCTTC	CAGSDMTRRYNEQFF
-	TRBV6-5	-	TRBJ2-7	TGTGCCAGCAGGCCGGACAGCTCCTACGAGCAGTACTTC	CASRPDSSYEQYF
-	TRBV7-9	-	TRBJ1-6	TGTGCCAGCAGAGAGGGAAATAATTCACCCCTCCACTTT	CASREGNNSPLHF
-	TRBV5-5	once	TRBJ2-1	TGTGCCAGCAGCCCGGACTTCCTGGGGCAGTTCTTC	CASSPDFLGQFF
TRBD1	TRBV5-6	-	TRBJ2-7	TGTGCCAGCAGCCTTGGACAGGGGAACCCCTACGAGCAGTACTTC	CASSLGQGNPYEQYF
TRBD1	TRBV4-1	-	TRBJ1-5	TGCGCCAGCAGCCAAACCGGGACAGGGCTCACACAGCCCCAGCATTTT	CASSQTGTGLTQPQHF
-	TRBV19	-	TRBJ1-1	TGTGCCAGTAGTATAACCGAGGTGGCTTTCTTT	CASSITEVAFF